These T cell receptor beta chains were read from a single sample in a study of T cells after yellow fever vaccination. In TCRdb, the 5' RACE reads were re-called with MiXCR into one record per CDR3 protein. Altogether 27,000 or so distinct CDR3 sequences are present, over 3.5% being singletons, with the ten largest covering approximately 38%. This sample comprised PBMCs, either bulk or a sorted T-cell subset (CD4+, CD8+, memory, or dextramer-sorted; not recorded which), obtained on the day of the yellow fever booster vaccination. The source is a man aged 18-30 years who received the YFV17D yellow fever vaccine. The CDR3 runs from the conserved cysteine through the conserved F or W. D genes are given only for firm matches. Size values are once, few and many counts, or a class for expanded clones, and some rows have none.

CDR3aa	CDR3nt	d_gene	v_gene	j_gene	abundance
CASSLWRGPHTGELFF	TGTGCCAGCAGCTTATGGCGGGGGCCTCACACCGGGGAGCTGTTTTTT	.	TRBV11-2	TRBJ2-2	.
CASSLSPVSYGYTF	TGTGCCAGCAGCTTATCCCCAGTGTCCTATGGCTACACCTTC	.	TRBV11-1	TRBJ1-2	few
CASRRDTEAFF	TGTGCCAGCAGGAGGGACACTGAAGCTTTCTTT	.	TRBV5-6	TRBJ1-1	many
CASSPKIRTAGNTIYF	TGTGCCAGCAGCCCTAAGATCCGGACAGCGGGAAACACCATATATTTT	.	TRBV7-9	TRBJ1-3	many
CATQGARGEKLFF	TGTGCCACCCAGGGGGCGCGAGGTGAAAAACTGTTTTTT	TRBD1	TRBV7-2	TRBJ1-4	many
CSAGDRALSEKLFF	TGCAGCGCCGGGGACAGGGCCCTCTCAGAAAAACTGTTTTTT	TRBD1	TRBV29-1	TRBJ1-4	many
CASSSTGEPGYTF	TGTGCCAGCAGTTCGACAGGGGAGCCTGGCTACACCTTC	TRBD1	TRBV12-3/TRBV12-4	TRBJ1-2	many
CSAGRGDREGNSPLHF	TGCAGTGCTGGGAGGGGAGACAGGGAGGGGAATTCACCCCTCCACTTT	TRBD1	TRBV20-1	TRBJ1-6	many
CSARGQVSSYEQYF	TGCAGTGCTAGAGGGCAGGTGAGCTCCTACGAGCAGTACTTC	.	TRBV20-1	TRBJ2-7	many
CAWSRRISMNTEAFF	TGTGCCTGGAGTCGACGGATTTCTATGAACACTGAAGCTTTCTTT	.	TRBV30	TRBJ1-1	.
CASSAQGETEAFF	TGTGCCAGCAGCGCGCAGGGGGAAACTGAAGCTTTCTTT	TRBD1	TRBV7-9	TRBJ1-1	many
CSATGLADQETQYF	TGCAGTGCAACAGGACTAGCGGACCAAGAGACCCAGTACTTC	TRBD2	TRBV20-1	TRBJ2-5	many
CASSPQGRSYGEQYF	TGTGCCAGCAGTCCACAGGGGAGATCCTACGGGGAGCAGTACTTC	TRBD1	TRBV2	TRBJ2-7	.
CASSFGTSGTNDEQFF	TGCGCCAGCAGCTTCGGGACTAGCGGGACTAACGATGAGCAGTTCTTC	TRBD2	TRBV5-1	TRBJ2-1	many
CASSETGAWGQPQHF	TGCGCCAGCAGCGAGACAGGGGCGTGGGGACAGCCCCAGCATTTT	TRBD1	TRBV5-1	TRBJ1-5	.
CASSPTSGEYNEQFF	TGTGCCAGCAGTCCGACTAGCGGGGAGTACAATGAGCAGTTCTTC	TRBD2	TRBV6-4	TRBJ2-1	medium-sized
CASSVVILQGFDTEAFF	TGTGCCAGCAGCGTAGTAATCTTACAGGGTTTCGACACTGAAGCTTTCTTT	.	TRBV9	TRBJ1-1	few
CASSDALRTIATNEKLFF	TGCGCCAGCAGTGATGCTCTGCGAACTATTGCAACTAATGAAAAACTGTTTTTT	.	TRBV5-1	TRBJ1-4	few
CSASERGSTDTQYF	TGCAGTGCTAGTGAGCGGGGGTCCACAGATACGCAGTATTTT	TRBD2	TRBV20-1	TRBJ2-3	many
CASSLVDRYGYTF	TGTGCCAGCAGCTTGGTGGACAGATATGGCTACACCTTC	.	TRBV5-5	TRBJ1-2	many
CASSFQIRPFPLHF	TGTGCCAGCAGTTTCCAGATAAGACCTTTCCCCCTCCACTTT	.	TRBV27	TRBJ1-6	many
CASSSSSGGVADTQYF	TGCGCCAGCAGCTCATCCAGCGGGGGAGTAGCAGATACGCAGTATTTT	TRBD2	TRBV5-1	TRBJ2-3	many
CASSPNPDRGLGGTGELFF	TGCGCCAGCAGCCCTAACCCGGACAGGGGGCTAGGCGGCACCGGGGAGCTGTTTTTT	TRBD1	TRBV5-1	TRBJ2-2	many
CASSTGNLGSQFF	TGTGCCAGCAGCACCGGAAACTTAGGAAGCCAGTTCTTC	.	TRBV7-2	TRBJ2-1	.
CASSETPTSYEQYF	TGTGCCAGCAGCGAGACACCGACCTCCTACGAGCAGTACTTC	.	TRBV12-3/TRBV12-4	TRBJ2-7	many
CSAPKVRGTGELFF	TGCAGTGCTCCGAAAGTGCGGGGCACCGGGGAGCTGTTTTTT	.	TRBV20-1	TRBJ2-2	few
CAWSVVQGGSPLHF	TGTGCCTGGAGTGTTGTACAGGGTGGTTCACCCCTCCACTTT	.	TRBV30	TRBJ1-6	.
CASSHRQGPDTGELFF	TGTGCCAGCAGTCACCGACAGGGACCAGACACCGGGGAGCTGTTTTTT	TRBD1	TRBV7-3	TRBJ2-2	many
CASSDSAGSTDTQYF	TGTGCCAGCAGTGACTCAGCGGGTAGCACAGATACGCAGTATTTT	.	TRBV6-4	TRBJ2-3	medium-sized
CSAGRTGSFATNEKLFF	TGCAGTGCTGGGCGGACAGGGTCGTTTGCAACTAATGAAAAACTGTTTTTT	TRBD1	TRBV20-1	TRBJ1-4	many
CASSYWRTGANVLTF	TGTGCCAGCAGTTACTGGAGGACTGGGGCCAACGTCCTGACTTTC	.	TRBV6-2/TRBV6-3	TRBJ2-6	many
CSASRTSGPENEQFF	TGCAGTGCTTCGCGGACTAGCGGGCCGGAGAATGAGCAGTTCTTC	TRBD2	TRBV20-1	TRBJ2-1	many
CAIATPQGNEQFF	TGTGCCATCGCTACTCCACAGGGCAATGAGCAGTTCTTC	.	TRBV10-3	TRBJ2-1	few
CASSLVALAGDKTQYF	TGTGCCAGCAGCTTAGTAGCACTAGCGGGGGATAAGACGCAGTATTTT	TRBD2	TRBV11-2	TRBJ2-3	many
CATSRDEGRVTDTQYF	TGTGCCACCAGCAGAGATGAAGGGAGAGTCACAGATACGCAGTATTTT	.	TRBV15	TRBJ2-3	.
CASSLVRGGPQHF	TGCGCCAGCAGCCTCGTACGAGGGGGGCCCCAGCATTTT	.	TRBV4-3	TRBJ1-5	many
CASSLPGPRSSYNSPLHF	TGTGCCAGCAGTCTTCCGGGACCCCGGAGCTCCTATAATTCACCCCTCCACTTT	.	TRBV2	TRBJ1-6	many
CAIKGGLNNSPLHF	TGTGCCATCAAGGGGGGCCTCAATAATTCACCCCTCCACTTT	.	TRBV28	TRBJ1-6	many
CASSQEWPPDNSPLHF	TGCGCCAGCAGCCAAGAATGGCCCCCCGATAATTCACCCCTCCACTTT	.	TRBV4-3	TRBJ1-6	many
CASSLKTTPSYNEQFF	TGTGCCAGCAGCTTGAAAACAACCCCATCCTACAATGAGCAGTTCTTC	.	TRBV7-8	TRBJ2-1	few
CASTRSSGGAVEQFF	TGTGCCAGCACCCGCTCAAGCGGGGGGGCCGTTGAGCAGTTCTTC	TRBD2	TRBV3-1	TRBJ2-1	many
CASSIAGTEAYGYTF	TGTGCCAGTAGTATAGCTGGGACAGAAGCCTATGGCTACACCTTC	TRBD1	TRBV19	TRBJ1-2	.
CASRTVMNTEAFF	TGTGCCAGCAGGACGGTTATGAACACTGAAGCTTTCTTT	.	TRBV28	TRBJ1-1	many
CATSRDRFGTYEQYF	TGTGCCACCAGCAGAGATCGGTTTGGAACCTACGAGCAGTACTTC	.	TRBV15	TRBJ2-7	many
CASTDFGGAMNTEAFF	TGTGCCAGCACCGACTTTGGGGGGGCGATGAACACTGAAGCTTTCTTT	.	TRBV5-5	TRBJ1-1	.
CASSYADTGGHTIYF	TGTGCCAGCAGTTACGCGGACACCGGCGGACACACCATATATTTT	.	TRBV6-5	TRBJ1-3	many
CASSPIDRVYQETQYF	TGTGCCAGCTCACCCATAGACAGGGTGTACCAAGAGACCCAGTACTTC	TRBD1	TRBV18	TRBJ2-5	many
CASKTGGTDTQYF	TGTGCCAGCAAGACAGGGGGCACAGATACGCAGTATTTT	TRBD1	TRBV6-2/TRBV6-3	TRBJ2-3	.